These T cell receptor beta chains were read from a single sample in a study of blood T cell repertoires in COVID-19. Assay used: immunoSEQ multiplex PCR; TCRdb lists only in-frame clones, some missing. The repertoire holds 410,000 or so clones, with about nine tenths as singletons. The sequenced material came from peripheral blood. These receptors all stem from a woman aged 25 to 39 with active or convalescent COVID-19. Each CDR3 is given with its conserved first and last residue. The D gene is left open where the match is weak.

TRBV27	15	TRBJ2-5	TRBD2	TGTGCCAGCAGTCCAAGTGGGACTAGCGGGAGGACCCAGTACTTC	CASSPSGTSGRTQYF
TRBV7-9	15	TRBJ1-2	TRBD1	TGTGCCAGCAGCAAAGACAGGGGGCGCAACTATGGCTACACCTTC	CASSKDRGRNYGYTF
TRBV19	13	TRBJ1-2	-	TGTGCCAGTAGTATAAAAGGGGCCTATGGCTACACCTTC	CASSIKGAYGYTF
TRBV4-1	16	TRBJ2-1	TRBD2	TGCGCCAGCAGCCAAACGGGACTAGCGGGTTTGGATGAGCAGTTCTTC	CASSQTGLAGLDEQFF
TRBV5-6	14	TRBJ2-3	-	TGTGCCAGCAACCCCCCGGGTCCCACAGATACGCAGTATTTT	CASNPPGPTDTQYF
TRBV7-9	12	TRBJ1-4	TRBD1	TGTGCCAGCAGGCCAGGGGGGGAAAAACTGTTTTTT	CASRPGGEKLFF
TRBV3-1/TRBV3-2	16	TRBJ2-3	TRBD2	TGTGCCAGCAGCCACGGGGGCGGGGGGGCCTCAGATACGCAGTATTTT	CASSHGGGGASDTQYF
TRBV2	14	TRBJ1-1	-	TGTGCCAGCAGTGTTTCAGGGGCGTACACTGAAGCTTTCTTT	CASSVSGAYTEAFF
TRBV3-1/TRBV3-2	16	TRBJ2-7	TRBD2	TGTGCCAGCAGCCAAGACCCCCTAGCGGCCCGCTACGAGCAGTACTTC	CASSQDPLAARYEQYF
TRBV5-4	14	TRBJ1-2	TRBD1	TGTGCCAGCAGCTGGGACAGGGGGCATTTTGGCTACACCTTC	CASSWDRGHFGYTF
TRBV28	15	TRBJ2-1	TRBD2	TGTGCCAGCAGTTTCTCCGGACTAGTATCCGGTGAGCAGTTCTTC	CASSFSGLVSGEQFF
TRBV5-1	14	TRBJ1-2	TRBD1	TGCGCCAGCAGCTTGGCCACAGGGGCCTATGGCTACACCTTC	CASSLATGAYGYTF